This T cell receptor beta chain was captured in a study of molecular identifiers for immune sequencing clone quantification. Study at large: In replicates, RNA taken from roughly 20,000 or 100,000 naive CD8 cells was divided five ways, and four portions underwent sequencing.

A single record per CDR3 protein comes from TCRdb applying MiXCR to the PCR reads. Altogether over 600,000 distinct CDR3 sequences are present, roughly 21% being singletons, with the ten largest covering 0.7% to 1%. This clonotype was recorded at least ten times. Its antigen is not known. Deletions cut 0 bases from V and 6 bases from J, with 14 bases between. This CDR3 has 16 residues. The germline gives CDR1 ENHRY, CDR2 SYGVKD. The sorting of naive CD8 T cells used the CD8+CD4-CCR7+CD45RA+ phenotype. Regarding the study as a whole: Clones carrying above 20 RNA copies accounted for over 97% of effector molecules, under 1% in naive cells.

What was sequenced was naive CD8+ T cells from blood, with Jurkat cell RNA spiked in. The sample's subset: FACS-sorted CD8+CD4-CCR7+CD45RA+ naive T cells. This sequence joins TRBV10-3 and TRBJ1-4, with D hard to call. This TCR was sampled from a human donor in good health. Some libraries in this study had Jurkat cell RNA spiked in. The CDR3 region has the DNA TGTGCCATCAGTGAGTCTCTGCGGGTTGCTGATGAAAAACTGTTTTTT. This encodes CAISESLRVADEKLFF.